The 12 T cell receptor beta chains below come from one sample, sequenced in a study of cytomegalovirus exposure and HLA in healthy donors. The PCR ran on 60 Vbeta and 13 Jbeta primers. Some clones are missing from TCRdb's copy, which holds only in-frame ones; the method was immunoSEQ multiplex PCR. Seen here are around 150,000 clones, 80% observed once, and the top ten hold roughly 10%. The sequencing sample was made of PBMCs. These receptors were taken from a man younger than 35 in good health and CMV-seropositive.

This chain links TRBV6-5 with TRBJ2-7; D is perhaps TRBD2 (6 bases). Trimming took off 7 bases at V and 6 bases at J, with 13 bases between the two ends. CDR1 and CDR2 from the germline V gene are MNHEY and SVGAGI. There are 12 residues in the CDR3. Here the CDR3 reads CASTRGVGEQYF. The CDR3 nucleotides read TGTGCCAGCACGCGGGGCGTCGGCGAGCAGTACTTC.

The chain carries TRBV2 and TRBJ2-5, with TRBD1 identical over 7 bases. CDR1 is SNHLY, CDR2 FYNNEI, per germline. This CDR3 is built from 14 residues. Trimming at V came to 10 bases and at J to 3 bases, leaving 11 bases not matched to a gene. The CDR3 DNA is TGTGCCACTCTTTGGATCGGGACAGAAGAGACCCAGTACTTC. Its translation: CATLWIGTEETQYF.

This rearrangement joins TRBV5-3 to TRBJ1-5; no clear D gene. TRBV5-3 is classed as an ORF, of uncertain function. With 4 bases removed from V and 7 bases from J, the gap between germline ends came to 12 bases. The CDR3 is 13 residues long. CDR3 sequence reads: CARSTSEVQPQHF. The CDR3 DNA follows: TGTGCCAGAAGCACCAGTGAGGTCCAGCCCCAGCATTTT.

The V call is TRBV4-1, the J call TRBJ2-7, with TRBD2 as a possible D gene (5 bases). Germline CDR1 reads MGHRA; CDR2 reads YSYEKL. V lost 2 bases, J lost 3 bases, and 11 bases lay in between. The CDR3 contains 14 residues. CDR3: CASSQPGSLYEQYF. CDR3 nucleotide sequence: TGCGCCAGCAGCCAACCGGGGTCTCTCTACGAGCAGTACTTC.

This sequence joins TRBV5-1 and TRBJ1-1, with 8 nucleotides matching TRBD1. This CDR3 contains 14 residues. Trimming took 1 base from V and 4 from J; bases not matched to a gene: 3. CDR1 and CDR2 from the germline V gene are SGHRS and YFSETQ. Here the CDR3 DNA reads TGCGCCAGCAGCTTGCAGGGGGCAGCCACTGAAGCTTTCTTT. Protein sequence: CASSLQGAATEAFF.

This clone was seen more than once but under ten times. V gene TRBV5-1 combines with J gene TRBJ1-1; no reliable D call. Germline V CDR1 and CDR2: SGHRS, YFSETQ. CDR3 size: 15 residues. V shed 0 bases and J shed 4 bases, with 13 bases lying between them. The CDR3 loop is CASSLGDGALTEAFF. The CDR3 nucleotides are TGCGCCAGCAGCTTGGGTGACGGAGCACTCACTGAAGCTTTCTTT.

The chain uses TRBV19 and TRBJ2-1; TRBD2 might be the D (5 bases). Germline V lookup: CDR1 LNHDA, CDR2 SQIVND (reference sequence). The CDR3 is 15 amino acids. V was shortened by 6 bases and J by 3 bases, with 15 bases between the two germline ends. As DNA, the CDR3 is TGTGCCAGTAGCCAACTAGGAAATTTCTACAATGAGCAGTTCTTC. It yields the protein CASSQLGNFYNEQFF. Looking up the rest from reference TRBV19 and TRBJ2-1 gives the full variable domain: DGGITQSPKYLFRKEGQNVTLSCEQNLNHDAMYWYRQDPGQGLRLIYYSQIVNDFQKGDIAEGYSVSREKKESFPLTVTSAQKNPTAFYLCASSQLGNFYNEQFFGPGTRLTVL.

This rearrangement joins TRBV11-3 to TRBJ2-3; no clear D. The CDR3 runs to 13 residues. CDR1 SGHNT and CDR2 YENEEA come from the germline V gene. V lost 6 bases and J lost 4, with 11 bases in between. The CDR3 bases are TGTGCCAGCAGTTACACTGGAGCAGATACGCAGTATTTT. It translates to CASSYTGADTQYF.

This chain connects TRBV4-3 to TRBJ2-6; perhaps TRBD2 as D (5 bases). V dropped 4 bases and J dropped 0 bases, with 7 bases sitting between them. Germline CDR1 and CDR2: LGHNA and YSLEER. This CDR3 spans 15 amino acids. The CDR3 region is CASSPGISGANVLTF. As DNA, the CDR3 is TGCGCCAGCAGCCCGGGGATCTCTGGGGCCAACGTCCTGACTTTC.

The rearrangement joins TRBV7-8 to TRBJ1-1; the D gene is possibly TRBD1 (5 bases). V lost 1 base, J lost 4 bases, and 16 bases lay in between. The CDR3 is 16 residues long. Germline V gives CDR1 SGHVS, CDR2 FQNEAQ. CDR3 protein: CASSLERGARSTEAFF. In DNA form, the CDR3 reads TGTGCCAGCAGCTTAGAGCGGGGCGCGAGGAGCACTGAAGCTTTCTTT.

The CDR3 nucleotides are TGTGCCAGCAGTTCGAAGTGGGATCCCGGGAGTAATGAGCAGTTCTTC. Residues: CASSSKWDPGSNEQFF. The chain combines TRBV6-5 with TRBJ2-1, with D perhaps TRBD2 (6 bases). Per the germline V gene, CDR1 is MNHEY and CDR2 is SVGAGI. V dropped 4 bases and J dropped 7 bases, with 20 bases sitting between them. The CDR3 contains 16 residues.

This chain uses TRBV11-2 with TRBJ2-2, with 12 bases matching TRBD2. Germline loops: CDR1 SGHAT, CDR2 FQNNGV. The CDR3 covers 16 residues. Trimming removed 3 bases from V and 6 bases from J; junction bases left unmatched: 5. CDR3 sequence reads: CASSFTTSGSAGELFF. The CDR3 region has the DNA TGTGCCAGCAGCTTCACGACTAGCGGGAGTGCCGGGGAGCTGTTTTTT.